One and the same sample provided the 16 T cell receptor beta chains below, sequenced in a study of T cell repertoires in cytomegalovirus infection. TCRdb passed the reads through MiXCR, listing each CDR3 protein once. This table holds roughly 720,000 distinct CDR3 sequences, 35% found once. Sample: PBMCs. These receptors were collected from a human donor in good health (CMV status not recorded). Some clones in this sample may be carry-over from other donors' samples.

Notes on this clonotype: Without the conserved terminal phenylalanine or tryptophan, this CDR3 likely stems from a read error. The DNA is omitted, as the CDR3 cannot be located on it reliably, and the CDR3 follows TCRdb's listing. The J gene is TRBJ2-1, the V gene TRBV7-2; TRBD1, the D gene given by the table, was not confirmed from the DNA. Looked up from germline, CDR1 is SGHTA and CDR2 is FQGNSA. The CDR3 spans 12 residues, counting both ends. The CDR3 sequence is CASSLNSPGGFL.

This clonotype has more than one count but fewer than ten. The rearrangement links TRBV12-5 to TRBJ2-2; tentative D call: TRBD1 (5 bases). V was clipped by 1 base and J by 6 bases, with 6 bases between them. Germline V lookup: CDR1 LGHNT, CDR2 FRNRAP. CDR3 size: 13 residues. CDR3 in DNA: TGTGCTAGTGGTTTGGAGGGGTCCGGGGAGCTGTTTTTT. It translates to CASGLEGSGELFF.

J is TRBJ2-2 and V is TRBV27; D is possibly TRBD1 or TRBD2 (5 bases each). The CDR3 runs 15 residues. The V gene's germline CDR1 is MNHEY and CDR2 SMNVEV (reference sequence). With 4 bases removed from V and 2 bases from J, the gap between germline ends came to 11 bases. The CDR3 loop reads CASSWAGRNTGELFF. The CDR3 DNA sequence: TGTGCCAGCAGTTGGGCAGGGAGAAACACCGGGGAGCTGTTTTTT.

V and J are TRBV5-3 and TRBJ1-2; D call uncertain. TRBV5-3 carries the ORF label, with uncertain function. Trimming removed 8 bases at V and 3 bases at J, with 17 bases between. CDR3 length equals 14 residues. Here the CDR3 reads CASSQTAADYGYTF. In nucleotides, the CDR3 is TGTGCCAGCAGCCAGACCGCAGCGGACTATGGCTACACCTTC.

The chain joins TRBV19 to TRBJ2-7, with TRBD2 identical over 10 bases. Germline CDR1 reads LNHDA; CDR2 reads SQIVND (reference sequence). The CDR3 has 17 residues. V was clipped by 4 bases and J by 5 bases; unmatched bases: 14. The CDR3 sequence is CASSRFLAGAPRDEQYF. In nucleotides, the CDR3 is TGTGCCAGTAGTAGGTTTCTAGCGGGGGCCCCTCGGGACGAGCAGTACTTC.

Notes on this clonotype: A single base separates this from a much larger clone, so it may be a read error. The chain combines TRBV7-2 with TRBJ2-1, with D hard to call. CDR1 and CDR2 (germline): SGHTA, FQGNSA. There are 12 residues in the CDR3. The CDR3 loop reads CASGRSYNVQFF. The CDR3, as DNA: TGTGCCAGCGGCCGCTCCTACAATGTGCAGTTCTTC.

This clonotype was counted between two and nine times. This chain joins TRBV11-2 and TRBJ1-1; D gene unclear. The CDR3 extends over 12 amino acids. Germline-derived CDR1 and CDR2 are SGHAT and FQNNGV. V lost 4 bases and J 10 bases, leaving 13 bases between the germline ends. CDR3 nucleotide sequence: TGTGCCAGCAGCTCGCTTTTTCGACGAGCTTTCTTT. Its protein product is CASSSLFRRAFF.

The genes are TRBV4-1 and TRBJ1-2, with 9 bases identical to TRBD1. J was trimmed by 8 bases and V by 0 bases; bases with no gene match: 7. The CDR3 is made up of 15 amino acids. CDR1 and CDR2 from the germline V gene are MGHRA and YSYEKL. The chain's CDR3 is CASSQEDRGSGGYTF. Here the CDR3 DNA reads TGCGCCAGCAGCCAAGAAGACAGGGGGTCGGGCGGCTACACCTTC.

V and J are TRBV5-1 and TRBJ2-3, with D perhaps TRBD1 (6 bases). This CDR3 comprises 15 residues. Trimming took off 0 bases at V and 6 bases at J, with 14 bases between the two ends. From germline, CDR1 is SGHRS and CDR2 YFSETQ. For the CDR3, the DNA is TGCGCCAGCAGCTTGGGGGGGCTGGATTTGGATACGCAGTATTTT. Its protein product is CASSLGGLDLDTQYF. The complete variable domain, with remaining parts taken from reference TRBV5-1 and TRBJ2-3, reads KAGVTQTPRYLIKTRGQQVTLSCSPISGHRSVSWYQQTPGQGLQFLFEYFSETQRNKGNFPGRFSGRQFSNSRSEMNVSTLELGDSALYLCASSLGGLDLDTQYFGPGTRLTVL.

The J gene is TRBJ1-4, the V gene TRBV27; D possibly corresponds to TRBD1 (5 bases). The CDR3 contains 14 residues. Germline loops: CDR1 MNHEY, CDR2 SMNVEV (reference sequence). V was trimmed by 3 bases and J by 2 bases, leaving 7 bases between them. CDR3 coding DNA: TGTGCCAGCAGTTTGTGGGGGACTAATGAAAAACTGTTTTTT. It encodes CASSLWGTNEKLFF.

Note on this clonotype: The junction departs from germline at one end; a sequencing error may be responsible. The chain combines TRBV7-9 with TRBJ2-1; no clear D gene. Germline V lookup: CDR1 SEHNR, CDR2 FQNEAQ (reference sequence). The CDR3 is made up of 14 amino acids. CDR3 nucleotide sequence: TGTGCCAGCAGCTTAGTACAGCCTTACAATGAGCAGGTCTTC. Translation: CASSLVQPYNEQVF.

This CDR3 is CASSWSSGNTIYF. Here the CDR3 DNA reads TGTGCCAGCAGTTGGAGCTCTGGAAACACCATATATTTT. This rearrangement joins TRBV28 to TRBJ1-3; D is ambiguous. This CDR3 has 13 amino acids. Germline V gene data show CDR1 as MDHEN and CDR2 as SYDVKM. Trimming shortened V by 4 bases and J by 0 bases, and 4 bases separated the two germline ends.

CDR3 sequence: CASSMRITDTQYF. DNA of the CDR3: TGTGCCAGTAGTATGCGGATCACAGATACGCAGTATTTT. This chain connects TRBV19 to TRBJ2-3; D gene ambiguous. Trimming cost V 3 bases and J 2 bases, with 6 bases left between them. Germline V gene lookup returns CDR1 LNHDA and CDR2 SQIVND (reference sequence). The CDR3 sequence is 13 residues long.

This clonotype was seen repeatedly, ten times or more. The V call is TRBV6-5, the J call TRBJ2-7; 9 nucleotides match TRBD1. This CDR3 has 14 residues. Per the germline V gene, CDR1 is MNHEY and CDR2 is SVGAGI. With V trimmed by 2 bases and J by 2 bases, 1 base remained unmatched. The CDR3 is CASSYGTGTYEQYF. The CDR3 DNA reads TGTGCCAGCAGTTACGGGACAGGGACCTACGAGCAGTACTTC.

This clonotype was recorded a few times. The chain is built from TRBV12-3 or TRBV12-4 and TRBJ1-5; D remains unclear. CDR3 length: 15 amino acids. The germline V and J ends were trimmed by 7 bases and 4 bases, with 17 bases remaining between them. The CDR3 protein is CASTPDRGTNQPQHF. CDR3 in DNA: TGTGCCAGCACCCCCGATCGGGGAACTAATCAGCCCCAGCATTTT.

This clonotype came up a few times. This chain joins TRBV10-3 and TRBJ2-1; the match to TRBD2 covers 14 bases. The ends lost 3 bases at V and 1 base at J; junction bases unmatched: 8. CDR3 length: 19 amino acids. Per germline, CDR1 ENHRY and CDR2 SYGVKD. The chain's CDR3 is CAISDRGLAGVGSYNEQFF. DNA for the CDR3: TGTGCCATCAGTGATCGGGGACTAGCGGGAGTGGGTTCCTACAATGAGCAGTTCTTC.